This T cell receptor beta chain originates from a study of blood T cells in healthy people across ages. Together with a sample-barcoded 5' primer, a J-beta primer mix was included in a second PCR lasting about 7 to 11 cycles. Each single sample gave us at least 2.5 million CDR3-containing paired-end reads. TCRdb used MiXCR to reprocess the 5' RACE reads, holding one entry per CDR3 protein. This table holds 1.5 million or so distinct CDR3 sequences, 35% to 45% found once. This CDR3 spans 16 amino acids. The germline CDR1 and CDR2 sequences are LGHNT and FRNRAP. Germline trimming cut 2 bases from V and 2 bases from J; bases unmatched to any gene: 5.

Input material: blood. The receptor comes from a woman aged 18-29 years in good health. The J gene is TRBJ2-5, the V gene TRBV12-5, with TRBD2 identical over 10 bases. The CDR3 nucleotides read TGTGCTAGTGGTTTGTCAGCGGGGGGGAAACAAGAGACCCAGTACTTC. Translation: CASGLSAGGKQETQYF.